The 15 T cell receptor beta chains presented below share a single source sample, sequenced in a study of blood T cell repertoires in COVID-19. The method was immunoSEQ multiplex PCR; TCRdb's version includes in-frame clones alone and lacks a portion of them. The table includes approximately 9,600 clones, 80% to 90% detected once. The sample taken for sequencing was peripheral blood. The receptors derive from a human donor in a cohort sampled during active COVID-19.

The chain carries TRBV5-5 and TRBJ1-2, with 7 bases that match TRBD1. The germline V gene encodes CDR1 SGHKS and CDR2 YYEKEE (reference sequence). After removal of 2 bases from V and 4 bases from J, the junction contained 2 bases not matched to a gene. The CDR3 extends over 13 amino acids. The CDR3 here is CASSFGTVYGYTF. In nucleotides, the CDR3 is TGTGCCAGCAGCTTCGGGACAGTCTATGGCTACACCTTC.

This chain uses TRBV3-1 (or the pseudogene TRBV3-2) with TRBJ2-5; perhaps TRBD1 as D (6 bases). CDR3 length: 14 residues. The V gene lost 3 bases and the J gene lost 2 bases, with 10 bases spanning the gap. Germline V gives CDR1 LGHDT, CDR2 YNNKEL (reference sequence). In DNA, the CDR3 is TGTGCCAGCAGCCAGGCAGGGGCACAAGAGACCCAGTACTTC. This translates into CASSQAGAQETQYF.

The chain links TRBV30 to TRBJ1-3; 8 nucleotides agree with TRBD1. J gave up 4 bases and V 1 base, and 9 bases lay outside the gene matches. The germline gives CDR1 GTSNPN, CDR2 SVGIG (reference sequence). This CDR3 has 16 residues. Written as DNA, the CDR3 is TGTGCCTGGAGTGACAAATTTACAGGGGGAGGAAACACCATATATTTT. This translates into CAWSDKFTGGGNTIYF.

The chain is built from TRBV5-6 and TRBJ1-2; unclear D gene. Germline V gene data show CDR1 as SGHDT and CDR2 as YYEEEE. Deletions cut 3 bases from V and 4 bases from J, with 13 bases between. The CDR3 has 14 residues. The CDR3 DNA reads TGTGCCAGCAGCTACGGGAACCCACGCTATGGCTACACCTTC. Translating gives CASSYGNPRYGYTF. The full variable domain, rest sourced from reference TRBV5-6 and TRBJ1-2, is DAGVTQSPTHLIKTRGQQVTLRCSPKSGHDTVSWYQQALGQGPQFIFQYYEEEERQRGNFPDRFSGHQFPNYSSELNVNALLLGDSALYLCASSYGNPRYGYTFGSGTRLTVV.

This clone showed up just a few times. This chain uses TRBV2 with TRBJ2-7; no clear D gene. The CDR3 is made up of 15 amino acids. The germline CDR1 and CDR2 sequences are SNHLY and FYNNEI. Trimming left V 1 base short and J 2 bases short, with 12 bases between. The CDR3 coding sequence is TGTGCCAGCAGTGAAGGACAACCGGTTACCTACGAGCAGTACTTC. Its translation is CASSEGQPVTYEQYF.

CDR3 amino acids: CASSQGPSWGGTEAFF. In DNA form, the CDR3 reads TGTGCCAGCAGCCAAGGACCCAGTTGGGGCGGCACTGAAGCTTTCTTT. V usage is TRBV3-1 (or the pseudogene TRBV3-2) and J usage is TRBJ1-1; a possible D gene is TRBD1 (5 bases). The length of the CDR3 is 16 residues. Trimming took 1 base from V and 4 from J, leaving 16 bases between them. In germline, CDR1 is LGHDT, CDR2 YNNKEL (reference sequence).

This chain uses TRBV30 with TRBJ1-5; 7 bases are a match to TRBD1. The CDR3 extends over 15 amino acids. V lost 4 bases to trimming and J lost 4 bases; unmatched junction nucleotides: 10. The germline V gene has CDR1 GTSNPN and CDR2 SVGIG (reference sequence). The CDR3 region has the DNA TGTGCCTGGACTCCGACAGGGAGGAGGAATCAGCCCCAGCATTTT. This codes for CAWTPTGRRNQPQHF.

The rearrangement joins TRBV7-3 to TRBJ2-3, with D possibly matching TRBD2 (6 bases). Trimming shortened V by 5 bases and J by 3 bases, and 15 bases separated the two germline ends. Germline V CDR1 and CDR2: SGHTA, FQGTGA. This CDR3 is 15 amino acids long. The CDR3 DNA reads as TGTGCCAGCAGCATTCAGGGTGGAGGGACAGATACGCAGTATTTT. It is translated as CASSIQGGGTDTQYF.

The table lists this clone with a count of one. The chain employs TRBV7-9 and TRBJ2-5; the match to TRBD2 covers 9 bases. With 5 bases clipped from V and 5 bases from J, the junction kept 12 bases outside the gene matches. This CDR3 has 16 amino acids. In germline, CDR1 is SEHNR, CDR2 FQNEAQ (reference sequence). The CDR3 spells CASSGHSRGGLETQYF. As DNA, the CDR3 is TGTGCCAGCAGCGGCCACTCGCGGGGGGGCCTCGAGACCCAGTACTTC.

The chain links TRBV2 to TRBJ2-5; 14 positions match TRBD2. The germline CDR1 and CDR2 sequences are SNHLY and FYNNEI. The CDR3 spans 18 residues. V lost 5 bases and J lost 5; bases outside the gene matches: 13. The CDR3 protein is CASSSPGLAGDEYETQYF. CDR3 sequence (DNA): TGTGCCAGCAGTTCTCCGGGACTAGCGGGGGACGAGTACGAGACCCAGTACTTC.

DNA of the CDR3: TGCGCCAGCAGCCAAGATTCGCGGACTAGCACAGATACGCAGTATTTT. This gives the protein CASSQDSRTSTDTQYF. V gene TRBV4-1 combines with J gene TRBJ2-3; a weak D match, TRBD2 (5 bases). Trimming took 0 bases from V and 0 from J, leaving 10 bases between them. The CDR3 runs 16 residues. The germline gives CDR1 MGHRA, CDR2 YSYEKL.

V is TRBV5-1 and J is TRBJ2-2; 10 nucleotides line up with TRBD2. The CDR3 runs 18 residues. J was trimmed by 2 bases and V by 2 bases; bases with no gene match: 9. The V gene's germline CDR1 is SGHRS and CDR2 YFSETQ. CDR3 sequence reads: CASSFPSGGAINTGELFF. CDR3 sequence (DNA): TGCGCCAGCAGCTTCCCCAGCGGGGGGGCTATAAACACCGGGGAGCTGTTTTTT.

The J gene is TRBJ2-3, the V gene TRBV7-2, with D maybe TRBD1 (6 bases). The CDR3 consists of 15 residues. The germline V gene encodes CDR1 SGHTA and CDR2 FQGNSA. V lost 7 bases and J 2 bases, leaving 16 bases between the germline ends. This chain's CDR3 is CASTNLQGITDTQYF. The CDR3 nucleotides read TGTGCCAGCACCAACCTCCAGGGGATCACAGATACGCAGTATTTT.

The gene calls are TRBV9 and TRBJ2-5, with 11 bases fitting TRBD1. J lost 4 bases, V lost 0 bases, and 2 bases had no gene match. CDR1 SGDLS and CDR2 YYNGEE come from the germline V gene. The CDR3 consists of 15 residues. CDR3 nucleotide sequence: TGTGCCAGCAGCGTAGTGGGACAGGGGGGAGAGACCCAGTACTTC. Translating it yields CASSVVGQGGETQYF.

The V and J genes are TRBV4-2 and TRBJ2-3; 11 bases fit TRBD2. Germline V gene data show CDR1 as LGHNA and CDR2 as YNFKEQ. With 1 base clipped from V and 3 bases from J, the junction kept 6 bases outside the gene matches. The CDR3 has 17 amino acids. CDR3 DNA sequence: TGTGCCAGCAGCCAAGGAAATAGCGGGGGGGCAACAGATACGCAGTATTTT. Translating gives CASSQGNSGGATDTQYF.